The 9 T cell receptor beta chains in this list originate from one sample, sequenced in a study of blood T cell repertoires in COVID-19. Assay used: immunoSEQ multiplex PCR; TCRdb lists only in-frame clones, some missing. The sample gives 140,000 or so clones, roughly 88% of which show up once; approximately 2% is in the top ten. Input material: peripheral blood. The receptors derive from a man between 65 and 85 years old with acute or convalescent COVID-19.

The chain couples TRBV18 to TRBJ2-1; D unresolved. This CDR3 is built from 14 residues. Germline loops: CDR1 KGHSH, CDR2 LQKENI. V was pared by 0 bases and J by 4 bases, with 7 bases between. CDR3 DNA sequence: TGTGCCAGCTCACCACCGGGCGCGTACAATGAGCAGTTCTTC. Translation: CASSPPGAYNEQFF.

The chain links TRBV3-1 (or the pseudogene TRBV3-2) to TRBJ1-1; TRBD1 aligns across 11 bases. This CDR3 contains 14 residues. V dropped 1 base and J dropped 6; count of bases not matched to a gene: 1. Germline lookup yields CDR1 LGHDT and CDR2 YNNKEL (reference sequence). The CDR3 DNA reads TGTGCCAGCAGCCAAGGGACAGGGGGCCCTGAAGCTTTCTTT. Its protein is CASSQGTGGPEAFF.

Only one count was recorded for this clone. The rearrangement joins TRBV7-9 to TRBJ2-7, with D possibly TRBD2 on 5 matching bases. The CDR3 is 17 amino acids. Trimming stripped 4 bases from V and 5 bases from J, with 24 bases between. Germline V lookup: CDR1 SEHNR, CDR2 FQNEAQ (reference sequence). The CDR3 spells CASSYGVGVSVSDEQYF. CDR3 bases: TGTGCCAGCAGCTACGGGGTCGGGGTTTCTGTGAGTGACGAGCAGTACTTC.

The chain combines TRBV5-6 with TRBJ1-1, with D unresolved. The germline gives CDR1 SGHDT, CDR2 YYEEEE. V was trimmed by 5 bases and J by 4 bases, leaving 21 bases between them. The CDR3 consists of 16 residues. Here the CDR3 DNA reads TGTGCCAGCAGACGTGCCAGGACGGGAGTGGTCACTGAAGCTTTCTTT. It codes for CASRRARTGVVTEAFF.

This rearrangement joins TRBV6-5 to TRBJ1-4; the D is unclear. Trimming took 6 bases from V and 8 from J, leaving 7 bases between them. The CDR3 contains 11 residues. Germline CDR1 is MNHEY and CDR2 is SVGAGI. The CDR3 spells CASRRGEKLFF. CDR3 DNA: TGTGCCAGCAGAAGAGGGGAAAAACTGTTTTTT.

The V and J genes are TRBV7-3 and TRBJ2-1, with D possibly being TRBD1 (6 bases). The CDR3 length is 15 residues. Deletions cut 0 bases from V and 10 bases from J, with 16 bases between. The germline V gene has CDR1 SGHTA and CDR2 FQGTGA. The CDR3 here is CASSLTGTRGEEQFF. CDR3 bases: TGTGCCAGCAGCTTAACTGGAACCAGGGGCGAGGAGCAGTTCTTC.

J is TRBJ2-7 and V is TRBV5-1; D might be TRBD1 (6 bases). V was shortened by 2 bases and J by 10 bases, with 13 bases between the two germline ends. The CDR3 runs 12 residues. CDR1 SGHRS and CDR2 YFSETQ come from the germline V gene. The CDR3 DNA follows: TGCGCCAGCAGCTTTGACCAACAGGGCCAGTACTTC. It specifies CASSFDQQGQYF. Combining the CDR3 with reference TRBV5-1 and TRBJ2-7 gives the whole variable domain KAGVTQTPRYLIKTRGQQVTLSCSPISGHRSVSWYQQTPGQGLQFLFEYFSETQRNKGNFPGRFSGRQFSNSRSEMNVSTLELGDSALYLCASSFDQQGQYFGPGTRLTVT.

This clone is a singleton in its sample. The V call is TRBV4-1, the J call TRBJ1-2; D perhaps matches TRBD1 (5 bases). The CDR3 length is 15 residues. The germline CDR1 and CDR2 sequences are MGHRA and YSYEKL. V was shortened by 0 bases and J by 6 bases, with 14 bases between the two germline ends. CDR3 residues: CASSQEAAGLDGYTF. CDR3 bases: TGCGCCAGCAGCCAAGAGGCCGCGGGGCTGGATGGCTACACCTTC.

The chain uses TRBV11-2 and TRBJ2-7, with a tentative D call TRBD2 (6 bases). The germline gives CDR1 SGHAT, CDR2 FQNNGV. Trimming removed 0 bases at V and 2 bases at J, with 11 bases between. This CDR3 has 15 amino acids. The CDR3 sequence is CASSLDPTGAYEQYF. The CDR3, as DNA: TGTGCCAGCAGCTTAGACCCCACGGGGGCCTACGAGCAGTACTTC.